A few counts support the clone carrying this T cell receptor (beta chain). Its antigen remains unknown. These data come from a study of CD8 T cells in ankylosing spondylitis. Study results and limitations: Blood of patients with ankylosing spondylitis appeared to be characterized by a TCR beta motif of seven or eight highly homologous variants. Reactive arthritis synovial fluid and blood were previously reported to contain some motif variants.

A single record per CDR3 protein comes from TCRdb applying MiXCR to the 5' RACE reads. The sample has approximately 300,000 distinct CDR3 sequences; about 20% are singletons. This CDR3 is built from 12 residues. Germline CDR1 reads SGHRS; CDR2 reads YFSETQ. V was trimmed by 4 bases and J by 4 bases, leaving 9 bases between them. This sequence was found in a female donor with ankylosing spondylitis or in good health (not recorded which). The sequenced material came from blood, either unsorted or a sorted T cell fraction (not recorded which). This sequence joins TRBV5-1 and TRBJ2-7, with D hard to call. The CDR3: CASSQNGYEQYF. CDR3 nucleotides: TGCGCCAGCAGCCAGAACGGGTACGAGCAGTACTTC.